The 32 T cell receptor beta chains in this list originate from one sample, sequenced in a study of radiotherapy plus CTLA-4 blockade in lung cancer. The method was immunoSEQ multiplex PCR; TCRdb's version includes in-frame clones alone and lacks a portion of them. The sample has approximately 100,000 clones, about 84% seen once. This sample comprised peripheral blood, obtained from a patient treated with radiotherapy plus ipilimumab. The receptors were gathered from a human donor with non-small cell lung cancer that progressed on radiotherapy plus ipilimumab. Some clones in this sample may be carry-over from other donors' samples.

The chain uses TRBV9 and TRBJ2-7; TRBD2 aligns across 10 bases. This CDR3 is 14 amino acids long. The germline gives CDR1 SGDLS, CDR2 YYNGEE. Trimming cost V 5 bases and J 3 bases; bases outside gene matches: 5. CDR3 sequence reads: CASSLSGGNYEQYF. CDR3 DNA: TGTGCCAGCAGTCTTAGCGGGGGGAACTACGAGCAGTACTTC.

V usage is TRBV7-2 and J usage is TRBJ1-3; D not certain. The V gene's germline CDR1 is SGHTA and CDR2 FQGNSA. The CDR3 covers 13 residues. V dropped 3 bases and J dropped 2 bases, with 5 bases sitting between them. The CDR3 sequence: CASSLSTGNTIYF. The CDR3 coding sequence is TGTGCCAGCAGCTTGTCAACTGGAAACACCATATATTTT.

The V call is TRBV4-1, the J call TRBJ1-2; D perhaps matches TRBD1 (5 bases). Trimming took off 1 base at V and 1 base at J, with 13 bases between the two ends. This CDR3 comprises 16 residues. Germline V lookup: CDR1 MGHRA, CDR2 YSYEKL. CDR3 DNA sequence: TGCGCCAGCAGCCAAGGCTGGGGGGGAGATAACTATGGCTACACCTTC. This encodes CASSQGWGGDNYGYTF.

J is TRBJ1-1 and V is TRBV2; D not certain. Looked up from germline, CDR1 is SNHLY and CDR2 is FYNNEI. V shed 6 bases and J shed 0 bases, with 8 bases lying between them. The CDR3 length is 13 residues. CDR3 sequence (DNA): TGTGCCAGCAGCCTGAACATGAACACTGAAGCTTTCTTT. It yields the protein CASSLNMNTEAFF.

In its sample, this clone is medium-sized. The chain combines TRBV5-8 with TRBJ1-1; 8 bases are shared with TRBD1. CDR1 and CDR2 from the germline V gene are SGHTS and YDEGEE. The junction had 8 bases not matched to a gene; V was cut back by 4 bases and J by 0 bases. The CDR3 has 16 residues. In nucleotides, the CDR3 is TGTGCCAGCAGCGAAGGACAGGGAGGTTTGAACACTGAAGCTTTCTTT. Residues: CASSEGQGGLNTEAFF.

The CDR3 spells CASSSTANTQYF. CDR3 nucleotide sequence: TGTGCCAGCAGCTCGACAGCTAATACGCAGTATTTT. The chain employs TRBV7-2 and TRBJ2-3, with a possible D match to TRBD1 (5 bases). With 4 bases removed from V and 7 bases from J, the gap between germline ends came to 9 bases. This CDR3 has 12 amino acids. From germline, CDR1 is SGHTA and CDR2 FQGNSA.

V usage is TRBV7-8 and J usage is TRBJ1-4; no reliable D call. Trimming removed 5 bases at V and 0 bases at J, with 10 bases between. Germline V gene lookup returns CDR1 SGHVS and CDR2 FQNEAQ. The CDR3 is made up of 15 amino acids. This CDR3 reads CASSVNPATNEKLFF. The CDR3 bases are TGTGCCAGCAGCGTCAACCCCGCAACTAATGAAAAACTGTTTTTT.

The chain is built from TRBV6-4 and TRBJ1-6; D unresolved. Trimming left V 5 bases short and J 7 bases short, with 12 bases between. Germline V gene sequence: CDR1 MRHNA, CDR2 SNTAGT. The CDR3 has 14 amino acids. CDR3 DNA: TGTGCCAGCAGTTTCGCCCCTTCAAATTCACCCCTCCACTTT. Translation gives CASSFAPSNSPLHF.

CDR3 amino acids: CASSPTLLGGSGNTIYF. The CDR3 nucleotides read TGTGCCAGCTCACCAACTCTCCTTGGGGGCTCTGGAAACACCATATATTTT. This chain uses TRBV18 with TRBJ1-3; D might be TRBD1 (5 bases). CDR1 and CDR2 from the germline V gene are KGHSH and LQKENI. V was clipped by 2 bases and J by 0 bases, with 14 bases between them. The CDR3 is made up of 17 amino acids.

V usage is TRBV18 and J usage is TRBJ2-7; 8 bases match TRBD2. This CDR3 is built from 14 residues. Germline V lookup: CDR1 KGHSH, CDR2 LQKENI. Trimming removed 6 bases from V and 0 bases from J; junction bases left unmatched: 4. This CDR3 is CASSRGLASYEQYF. The CDR3 DNA is TGTGCCAGCTCCCGAGGACTAGCCTCCTACGAGCAGTACTTC.

This sequence joins TRBV6-5 and TRBJ2-3; no clear D gene. The germline V gene has CDR1 MNHEY and CDR2 SVGAGI. The CDR3 is made up of 14 amino acids. V gave up 6 bases and J gave up 2 bases, with 12 bases separating them. The CDR3 reads CASRTPSHTDTQYF. The CDR3, as DNA: TGTGCCAGCAGGACCCCCAGTCACACAGATACGCAGTATTTT.

V and J are TRBV7-2 and TRBJ1-2; D possibly corresponds to TRBD1 (5 bases). Germline V CDR1 and CDR2: SGHTA, FQGNSA. Trimming cost V 3 bases and J 7 bases, with 9 bases left between them. This CDR3 has 12 residues. The CDR3 DNA is TGTGCCAGCAGCTTTCTTCAGGGTGGCTACACCTTC. This gives the protein CASSFLQGGYTF.

The chain carries TRBV12-5 and TRBJ1-2; D is ambiguous. With 3 bases removed from V and 2 bases from J, the gap between germline ends came to 7 bases. The CDR3 runs to 13 residues. CDR1 is LGHNT and CDR2 is FRNRAP in the germline V gene. The CDR3 sequence: CASGLTGNYGYTF. The CDR3 region has the DNA TGTGCTAGTGGTTTAACGGGGAACTATGGCTACACCTTC.

This clone was seen a single time. J is TRBJ1-5 and V is TRBV4-3; D not resolved. CDR3 length equals 16 residues. From germline, CDR1 is LGHNA and CDR2 YSLEER. Trimming removed 1 base at V and 4 bases at J, with 14 bases between. CDR3 sequence: CASSQVAGSGNQPQHF. The CDR3 nucleotides are TGCGCCAGCAGCCAAGTGGCGGGATCGGGGAATCAGCCCCAGCATTTT.

This clone was seen once. The chain links TRBV4-1 to TRBJ2-7; TRBD1 matches 7 bases. Unmatched junction bases numbered 6, after V lost 2 bases and J lost 2 bases. Germline CDR1 reads MGHRA; CDR2 reads YSYEKL. The CDR3 loop spans 15 amino acids. In DNA, the CDR3 is TGCGCCAGCAGCCAAAAAGACAGGGCCCCCTACGAGCAGTACTTC. It is translated as CASSQKDRAPYEQYF.

The rearrangement uses TRBV5-4 and TRBJ2-5; the D is unclear. Trimming left V 3 bases short and J 3 bases short, with 12 bases between. CDR1 and CDR2 from the germline V gene are SGHNT and YYREEE (reference sequence). The CDR3 sequence is 14 residues long. The CDR3 DNA is TGTGCCAGCAGCTCCACCGTTGCGGAAGAGACCCAGTACTTC. Its protein product is CASSSTVAEETQYF.

V is TRBV19 and J is TRBJ1-1, with a tentative D call TRBD1 (5 bases). Germline assignment: CDR1 LNHDA and CDR2 SQIVND (reference sequence). The CDR3 consists of 14 residues. V was trimmed by 4 bases and J by 1 base, leaving 10 bases between them. The CDR3 DNA sequence: TGTGCCAGTAGTAGGAGACAGACGAACACTGAAGCTTTCTTT. It is translated as CASSRRQTNTEAFF. The whole variable domain, filled in from reference TRBV19 and TRBJ1-1, reads DGGITQSPKYLFRKEGQNVTLSCEQNLNHDAMYWYRQDPGQGLRLIYYSQIVNDFQKGDIAEGYSVSREKKESFPLTVTSAQKNPTAFYLCASSRRQTNTEAFFGQGTRLTVV.

The gene calls are TRBV9 and TRBJ1-2; 7 bases are a match to TRBD1. This CDR3 is 14 amino acids long. Per germline, CDR1 SGDLS and CDR2 YYNGEE. V was clipped by 3 bases and J by 8 bases; unmatched bases: 10. The CDR3 DNA reads TGTGCCAGCAGCGAACAACAGGGGATAGAAGGCTACACCTTC. As protein: CASSEQQGIEGYTF.

About this clone: At one of its ends the junction is not consistent with the germline gene, which may arise from a read error. The CDR3 nucleotides are TGTGCTAGCAGCTTAGGCCCCGGTACGGCTAGCGGGGGCTTTAGCACAGATACGCAGTATTTT. It translates to CASSLGPGTASGGFSTDTQYF. The chain combines TRBV7-7 with TRBJ2-3, with 10 bases matching TRBD2. In germline, CDR1 is SSHAT, CDR2 FNYEAQ (reference sequence). This CDR3 contains 21 residues.

The chain links TRBV27 to TRBJ2-5, with D possibly being TRBD2 (5 bases). The CDR3 length is 18 residues. Germline V gene data show CDR1 as MNHEY and CDR2 as SMNVEV (reference sequence). V gave up 5 bases and J gave up 1 base, with 23 bases separating them. CDR3 loop: CASSQQSPSLALQETQYF. CDR3 nucleotide sequence: TGTGCCAGCAGTCAACAGTCCCCTTCCTTAGCGCTCCAAGAGACCCAGTACTTC.

The J gene is TRBJ1-2, the V gene TRBV27; the match to TRBD1 covers 10 bases. V gave up 6 bases and J gave up 6 bases; unmatched junction bases: 13. The CDR3 contains 16 residues. Germline values: CDR1 MNHEY, CDR2 SMNVEV (reference sequence). The CDR3 DNA follows: TGTGCCAGCAGCTTAGGGCCGGGACAGGGGAAGGATGGCTACACCTTC. Amino acid sequence: CASSLGPGQGKDGYTF.

The chain couples TRBV5-1 to TRBJ2-3; D not certain. Germline V lookup: CDR1 SGHRS, CDR2 YFSETQ. The CDR3 has 13 amino acids. V lost 6 bases to trimming and J lost 1 base, with 9 bases between them. In DNA form, the CDR3 reads TGCGCCAGCACATACAGAGGCACAGATACGCAGTATTTT. Amino acids: CASTYRGTDTQYF.

The V and J genes are TRBV5-1 and TRBJ2-3; 11 bases match TRBD2. CDR3 size: 19 residues. Unmatched junction bases numbered 10, after V lost 1 base and J lost 0 bases. Germline V gene lookup returns CDR1 SGHRS and CDR2 YFSETQ. The CDR3 nucleotides read TGCGCCAGCAGCTTGTACCCGTGGACTAGCGGGTCTAGCACAGATACGCAGTATTTT. Protein sequence: CASSLYPWTSGSSTDTQYF.

This clone was detected only once. V usage is TRBV14 and J usage is TRBJ2-2; D uncertain. This CDR3 has 14 residues. CDR1 SGHDN and CDR2 FVKESK come from the germline V gene. V lost 3 bases and J lost 3, with 8 bases in between. The CDR3 loop reads CASSHRRDTGELFF. CDR3 DNA sequence: TGTGCCAGCAGCCACAGACGGGACACCGGGGAGCTGTTTTTT.

The CDR3 region has the DNA TGTGCCAGCAGTTACGATTCCTCCGGACTAACCTATGGCTACACCTTC. It yields the protein CASSYDSSGLTYGYTF. The chain joins TRBV6-6 to TRBJ1-2, with D uncertain. The germline gives CDR1 MNHNY, CDR2 SVGAGI (reference sequence). Trimming took off 2 bases at V and 4 bases at J, with 17 bases between the two ends. The CDR3 sequence is 16 residues long.

The rearrangement links TRBV30 to TRBJ1-1; D gene ambiguous. CDR1 is GTSNPN and CDR2 is SVGIG in the germline V gene (reference sequence). This CDR3 region has 12 residues. Trimming took off 0 bases at V and 3 bases at J, with 5 bases between the two ends. In DNA, the CDR3 is TGTGCCTGGAGTGTAAGGTACACTGAAGCTTTCTTT. Translation: CAWSVRYTEAFF.

The count of this clone is one. The genes are TRBV5-1 and TRBJ2-7; either TRBD1 or TRBD2 may supply D (5 bases each). CDR1 is SGHRS and CDR2 is YFSETQ in the germline V gene. Trimming took 4 bases from V and 6 from J, leaving 20 bases between them. This CDR3 has 15 amino acids. DNA of the CDR3: TGCGCCAGCAGCGAGATTGTTGAGGGGCCGGTCGAGCAGTACTTC. Translating it yields CASSEIVEGPVEQYF.

V usage is TRBV11-2 and J usage is TRBJ2-7; D is possibly TRBD1 (5 bases). This CDR3 has 13 amino acids. Trimming removed 5 bases from V and 3 bases from J, with 11 bases in between. The germline CDR1 and CDR2 sequences are SGHAT and FQNNGV. CDR3 region: CASSPDNGYEQYF. The CDR3 DNA reads TGTGCCAGCAGCCCGGACAACGGCTACGAGCAGTACTTC.

The J gene is TRBJ2-7, the V gene TRBV15; unclear D gene. Trimming removed 0 bases at V and 4 bases at J, with 10 bases between. CDR3 size: 14 residues. Germline CDR1 LNHNV, CDR2 YYDKDF (reference sequence). CDR3 coding DNA: TGTGCCACCAGCAGAGATTTGAGGCCTTACGAGCAGTACTTC. Translated: CATSRDLRPYEQYF.

This clone was recorded once. This chain joins TRBV4-2 and TRBJ1-1; TRBD1 is a possible D gene (6 bases). From germline, CDR1 is LGHNA and CDR2 YNFKEQ. The CDR3 totals 16 residues. Trimming removed 0 bases at V and 5 bases at J, with 16 bases between. The CDR3 bases are TGTGCCAGCAGCCAAGACGCAGGGGCTATCCGAACTGAAGCTTTCTTT. Protein sequence: CASSQDAGAIRTEAFF.

The rearrangement links TRBV5-1 to TRBJ1-1; 7 bases are a match to TRBD1. This CDR3 contains 13 residues. Germline V gene data show CDR1 as SGHRS and CDR2 as YFSETQ. Trimming removed 7 bases from V and 6 bases from J; junction bases left unmatched: 9. The CDR3 region has the DNA TGCGCCAGCCGCGATACAGGGGTCCCTGAAGCTTTCTTT. Protein product: CASRDTGVPEAFF.

This CDR3 is CASSVVGTREETQYF. The CDR3 DNA reads as TGTGCCAGCAGCGTAGTAGGGACTAGAGAGGAGACCCAGTACTTC. V gene TRBV9 combines with J gene TRBJ2-5, with 8 positions matching TRBD2. Looked up from germline, CDR1 is SGDLS and CDR2 is YYNGEE. The V gene end was trimmed by 0 bases and the J gene end by 5 bases; junction bases not matched to a gene: 6. The CDR3 runs 15 residues. Filled out from reference TRBV9 and TRBJ2-5, the complete variable domain reads DSGVTQTPKHLITATGQRVTLRCSPRSGDLSVYWYQQSLDQGLQFLIQYYNGEERAKGNILERFSAQQFPDLHSELNLSSLELGDSALYFCASSVVGTREETQYFGPGTRLLVL.